The 9 T cell receptor beta chains presented below share a single source sample, sequenced in a study of blood T cells in healthy people across ages. Together with a sample-barcoded 5' primer, a J-beta primer mix was included in a second PCR lasting about 7 to 11 cycles. TCRdb processed the 5' RACE reads anew with MiXCR; each CDR3 protein has one entry. The sample consists of 750,000 to 1,000,000 distinct CDR3 sequences, almost 30% of them appearing once. These sequences were also reported in another study, on T cells of mothers and their children.

The sequencing input was blood. The receptors here all came from a woman aged 40 to 49 in good health.

The genes are TRBV10-3 and TRBJ1-5, with 9 positions matching TRBD1. The CDR3 runs 13 residues. Losses at the gene ends were 8 bases for V and 5 bases for J; bases not matched to a gene: 4. Germline CDR1 ENHRY, CDR2 SYGVKD. CDR3 amino acids: CAIQRTGDQPQHF. In nucleotides, the CDR3 is TGTGCCATCCAAAGGACAGGGGATCAGCCCCAGCATTTT.

V gene TRBV5-1 combines with J gene TRBJ1-1; D call uncertain. With 1 base removed from V and 5 bases from J, the gap between germline ends came to 12 bases. Germline loops: CDR1 SGHRS, CDR2 YFSETQ. The CDR3 contains 14 residues. CDR3 DNA sequence: TGCGCCAGCAGCTTGACGCCCGGGAAGACTGAAGCTTTCTTT. It is translated as CASSLTPGKTEAFF.

Remarks on this clonotype: Being one base from a much bigger clone, this may be a read error. The chain uses TRBV6-2 or TRBV6-3 and TRBJ2-7; no definite D call. CDR3 size: 12 residues. The V and J ends lost 5 bases and 7 bases respectively, with 12 bases between them. Germline V lookup: CDR1 MNHEY, CDR2 SVGEGT. In nucleotides, the CDR3 is TGTGCCAGCAGTCCCCGATACAATGAGCAGTACTTC. Translated: CASSPRYNEQYF.

This clonotype appeared a few times. The chain employs TRBV5-1 and TRBJ2-1; D is undetermined. Germline V gene sequence: CDR1 SGHRS, CDR2 YFSETQ. The CDR3 has 13 amino acids. V was shortened by 2 bases and J by 8 bases, with 11 bases between the two germline ends. As DNA, the CDR3 is TGCGCCAGCAGCTTTCGGGTAGTCCATGAGCAGTTCTTC. This sequence encodes CASSFRVVHEQFF.

As concerns this clonotype: A much larger clone lies one base from this, so it may be a read error. This rearrangement joins TRBV4-1 to TRBJ2-1, with TRBD1 matching over 8 bases. The germline CDR1 and CDR2 sequences are MGHRA and YSYEKL. J gave up 6 bases and V 4 bases, and 8 bases lay outside the gene matches. The CDR3 spans 15 residues. This chain's CDR3 is CASSPGQGIGNEQFF. CDR3 nucleotides: TGCGCCAGCAGCCCCGGACAGGGAATCGGCAATGAGCAGTTCTTC.

The rearrangement links TRBV7-2 to TRBJ1-1, with D uncertain. CDR1 is SGHTA and CDR2 is FQGNSA in the germline V gene. V lost 2 bases, J lost 1 base, and 5 bases lay in between. The CDR3 is 13 amino acids. CDR3 region: CASSLHRNTEAFF. The CDR3 bases are TGTGCCAGCAGCTTACACCGGAACACTGAAGCTTTCTTT.

The table lists this clonotype with a few counts. This sequence joins TRBV4-2 and TRBJ1-1; 9 bases are a match to TRBD1. This CDR3 is built from 14 residues. The ends lost 3 bases at V and 7 bases at J; junction bases unmatched: 6. Germline V gives CDR1 LGHNA, CDR2 YNFKEQ. This CDR3 is CASSHGTGGNEAFF. The DNA for the CDR3 is TGTGCCAGCAGCCATGGAACAGGGGGCAATGAAGCTTTCTTT.

This clonotype was counted between two and nine times. This rearrangement joins TRBV11-2 to TRBJ2-3, with a tentative D call TRBD2 (7 bases). Per the germline V gene, CDR1 is SGHAT and CDR2 is FQNNGV. The V end lost 4 bases, the J end lost 3 bases, and 20 bases lay between the germline ends. CDR3 length: 17 residues. This CDR3 is CASSSQQWGGRTDTQYF. CDR3 nucleotide sequence: TGTGCCAGCAGCTCACAGCAGTGGGGGGGCCGGACAGATACGCAGTATTTT.

Comments on this clonotype: A much bigger clone sits one base away, suggesting this may be a read error. The chain couples TRBV12-3 or TRBV12-4 to TRBJ2-4; D might be TRBD1 (5 bases). The J call may not be correct, given that the DNA end is closer to TRBJ2-7. The CDR3 spans 14 residues. The CDR3 DNA is TGTGCCAGCAGTTTTCGGCAGGGTAACCACGAGCAGTACTTC. Its protein product is CASSFRQGNHEQYF.